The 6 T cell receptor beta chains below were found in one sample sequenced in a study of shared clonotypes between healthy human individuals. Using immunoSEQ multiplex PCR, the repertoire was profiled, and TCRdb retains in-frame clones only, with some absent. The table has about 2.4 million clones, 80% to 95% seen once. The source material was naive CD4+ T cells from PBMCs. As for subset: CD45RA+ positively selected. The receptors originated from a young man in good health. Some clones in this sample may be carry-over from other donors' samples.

CDR3 DNA sequence: TGTGCCAGCAGTTCGCCGGGGTATAAAGAGACCCAGTACTTC. Translated: CASSSPGYKETQYF. The chain couples TRBV28 to TRBJ2-5; possibly TRBD2 for D (5 bases). The CDR3 runs to 14 residues. Trimming removed 4 bases from V and 3 bases from J, with 12 bases in between. The germline CDR1 and CDR2 sequences are MDHEN and SYDVKM. Using reference TRBV28 and TRBJ2-5 for the parts outside the CDR3, the full variable domain is DVKVTQSSRYLVKRTGEKVFLECVQDMDHENMFWYRQDPGLGLRLIYFSYDVKMKEKGDIPEGYSVSREKKERFSLILESASTNQTSMYLCASSSPGYKETQYFGPGTRLLVL.

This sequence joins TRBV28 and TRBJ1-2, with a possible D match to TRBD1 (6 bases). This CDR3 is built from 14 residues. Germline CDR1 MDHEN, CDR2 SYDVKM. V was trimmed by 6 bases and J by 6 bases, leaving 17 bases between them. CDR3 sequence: CASRGGARSDGYTF. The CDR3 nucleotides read TGTGCCAGCAGGGGGGGGGCGCGATCGGATGGCTACACCTTC.

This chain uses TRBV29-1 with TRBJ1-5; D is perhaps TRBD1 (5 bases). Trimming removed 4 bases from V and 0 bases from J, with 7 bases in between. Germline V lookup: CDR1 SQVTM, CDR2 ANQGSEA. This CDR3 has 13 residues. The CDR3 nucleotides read TGCAGCGTTGGGGGGGATAGCAATCAGCCCCAGCATTTT. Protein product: CSVGGDSNQPQHF.

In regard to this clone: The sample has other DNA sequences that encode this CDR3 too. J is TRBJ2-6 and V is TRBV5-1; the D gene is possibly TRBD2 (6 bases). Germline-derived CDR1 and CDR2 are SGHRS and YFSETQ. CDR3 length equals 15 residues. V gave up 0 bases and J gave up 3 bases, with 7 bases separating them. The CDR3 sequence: CASSLGGDGANVLTF. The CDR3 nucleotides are TGCGCCAGCAGCTTGGGCGGGGATGGGGCCAACGTCCTGACTTTC.

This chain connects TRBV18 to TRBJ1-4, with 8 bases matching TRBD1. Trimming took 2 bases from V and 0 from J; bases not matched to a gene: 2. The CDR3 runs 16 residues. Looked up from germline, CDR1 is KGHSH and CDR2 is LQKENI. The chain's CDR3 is CASSPTTGATNEKLFF. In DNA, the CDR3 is TGTGCCAGCTCACCAACGACAGGGGCAACTAATGAAAAACTGTTTTTT.

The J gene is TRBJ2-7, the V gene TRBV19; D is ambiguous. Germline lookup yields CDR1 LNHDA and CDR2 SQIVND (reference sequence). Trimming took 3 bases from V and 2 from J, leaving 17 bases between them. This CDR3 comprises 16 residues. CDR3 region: CASSILANTGAYEQYF. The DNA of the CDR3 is TGTGCCAGTAGTATTTTGGCAAATACCGGCGCCTACGAGCAGTACTTC.